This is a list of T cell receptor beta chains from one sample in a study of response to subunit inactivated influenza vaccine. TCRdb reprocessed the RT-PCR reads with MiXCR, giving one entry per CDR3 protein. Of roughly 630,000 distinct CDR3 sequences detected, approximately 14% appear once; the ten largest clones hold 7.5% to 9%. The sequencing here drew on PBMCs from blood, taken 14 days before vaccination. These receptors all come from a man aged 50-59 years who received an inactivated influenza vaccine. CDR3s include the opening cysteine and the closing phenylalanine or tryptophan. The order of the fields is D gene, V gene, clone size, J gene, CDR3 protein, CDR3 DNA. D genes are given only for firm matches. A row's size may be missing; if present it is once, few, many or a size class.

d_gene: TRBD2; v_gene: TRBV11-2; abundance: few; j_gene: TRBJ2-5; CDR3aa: CASSSGLAGYQETQYF; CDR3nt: TGTGCCAGCAGCTCCGGACTAGCGGGGTACCAAGAGACCCAGTACTTC
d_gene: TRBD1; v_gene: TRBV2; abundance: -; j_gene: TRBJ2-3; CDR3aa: CASSEVRAGGRDTQYF; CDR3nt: TGTGCCAGCAGTGAAGTTCGGGCAGGGGGTAGAGATACGCAGTATTTT
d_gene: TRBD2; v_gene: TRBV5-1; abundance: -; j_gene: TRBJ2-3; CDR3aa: CASRGGSLSTDTQYF; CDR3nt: TGCGCCAGCAGGGGGGGGAGCCTAAGCACAGATACGCAGTATTTT
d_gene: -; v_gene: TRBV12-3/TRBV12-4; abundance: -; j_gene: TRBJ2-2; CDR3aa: CASSFLGGTGALFF; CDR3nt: TGTGCCAGCAGTTTTTTAGGGGGGACCGGGGCGCTGTTTTTT
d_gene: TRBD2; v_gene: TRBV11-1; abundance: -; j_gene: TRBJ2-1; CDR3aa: CASRRTSGGLVSSYNEQFF; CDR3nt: TGTGCCAGCAGACGGACTAGCGGGGGGCTCGTTAGCTCCTACAATGAGCAGTTCTTC
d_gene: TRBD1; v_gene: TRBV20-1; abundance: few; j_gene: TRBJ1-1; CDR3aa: CSARTGGTEAFF; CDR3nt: TGCAGTGCAAGGACAGGGGGCACTGAAGCTTTCTTT
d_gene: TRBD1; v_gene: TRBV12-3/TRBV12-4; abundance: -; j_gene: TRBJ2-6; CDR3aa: CASSPNRGSGANVLTF; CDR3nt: TGTGCCAGCAGTCCTAACAGGGGTTCCGGGGCCAACGTCCTGACTTTC
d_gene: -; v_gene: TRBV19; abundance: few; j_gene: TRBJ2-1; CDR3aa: CASSRGAGISYNEQFF; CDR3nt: TGTGCCAGTAGCAGAGGTGCAGGGATCTCCTACAATGAGCAGTTCTTC
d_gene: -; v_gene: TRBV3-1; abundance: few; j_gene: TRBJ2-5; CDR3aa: CASSPDSKETQYF; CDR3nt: TGTGCCAGCAGCCCGGACAGCAAAGAGACCCAGTACTTC
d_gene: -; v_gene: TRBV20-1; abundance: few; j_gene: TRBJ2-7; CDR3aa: CSGRAGHLGAEQYF; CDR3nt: TGCAGTGGTAGGGCCGGACACCTTGGGGCCGAGCAGTACTTC
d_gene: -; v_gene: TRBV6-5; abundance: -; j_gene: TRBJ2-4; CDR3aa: CASSYSTGSFLSGENIQYF; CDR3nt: TGTGCCAGCAGTTACTCGACAGGAAGCTTCCTCTCCGGAGAAAACATTCAGTACTTC
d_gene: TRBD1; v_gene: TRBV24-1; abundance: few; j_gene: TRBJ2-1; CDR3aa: CATSDPGTGWNNEQFF; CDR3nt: TGTGCCACCAGTGATCCAGGGACAGGGTGGAACAATGAGCAGTTCTTC
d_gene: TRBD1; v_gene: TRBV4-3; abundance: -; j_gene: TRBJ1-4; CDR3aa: CASSPVGTDNEKLFF; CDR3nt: TGCGCCAGCAGCCCCGTCGGGACAGATAATGAAAAACTGTTTTTT
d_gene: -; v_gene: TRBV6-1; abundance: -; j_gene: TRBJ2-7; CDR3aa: CASSANRGAGYEQYF; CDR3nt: TGTGCCAGCAGCGCGAATCGGGGGGCCGGCTACGAGCAGTACTTC
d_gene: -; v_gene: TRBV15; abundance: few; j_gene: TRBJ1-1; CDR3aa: CATSFGSLTEAFF; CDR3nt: TGTGCCACCAGTTTCGGCAGTCTAACCGAAGCTTTCTTT
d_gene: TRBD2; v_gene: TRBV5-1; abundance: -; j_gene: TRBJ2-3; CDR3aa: CASSLEDGGRNTQYF; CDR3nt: TGCGCCAGCAGCTTGGAGGACGGGGGGAGAAATACGCAGTATTTT
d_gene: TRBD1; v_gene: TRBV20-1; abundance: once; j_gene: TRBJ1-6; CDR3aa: CSAPERDRANSPLHF; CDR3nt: TGCAGTGCTCCAGAGCGGGACAGGGCCAATTCACCCCTCCACTTT
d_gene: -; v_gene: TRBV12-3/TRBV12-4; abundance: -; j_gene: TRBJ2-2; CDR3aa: CASKPGHRPGELFF; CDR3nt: TGTGCCAGCAAACCGGGCCACCGGCCCGGGGAGCTGTTTTTT
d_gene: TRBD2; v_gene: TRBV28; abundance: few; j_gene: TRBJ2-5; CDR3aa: CASSLAGDRETQYF; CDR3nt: TGTGCCAGCAGCCTAGCGGGAGATAGGGAGACCCAGTACTTC
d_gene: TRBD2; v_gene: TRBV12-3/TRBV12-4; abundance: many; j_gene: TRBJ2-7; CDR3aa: CASSLKRGYSYEQYF; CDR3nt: TGTGCCAGCAGTTTGAAGCGGGGGTACTCCTACGAGCAGTACTTC
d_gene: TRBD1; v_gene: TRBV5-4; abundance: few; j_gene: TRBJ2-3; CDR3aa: CASSLPGTAYTQYF; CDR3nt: TGTGCCAGCAGCCTCCCCGGGACAGCCTATACGCAGTATTTT
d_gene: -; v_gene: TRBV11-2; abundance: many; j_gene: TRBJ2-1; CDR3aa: CASSSALRAGNEQFF; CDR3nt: TGTGCCAGCAGCTCGGCCCTTAGAGCGGGCAATGAGCAGTTCTTC
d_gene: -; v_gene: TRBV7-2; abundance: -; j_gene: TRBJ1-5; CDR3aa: CASSVQGLLSNQPQHF; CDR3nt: TGTGCCAGCAGCGTACAGGGACTTCTTAGCAATCAGCCCCAGCATTTT
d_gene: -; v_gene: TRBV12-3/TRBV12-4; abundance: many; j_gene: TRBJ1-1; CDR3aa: CASSTTMNTEAFF; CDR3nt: TGTGCCAGCAGCACGACCATGAACACTGAAGCTTTCTTT
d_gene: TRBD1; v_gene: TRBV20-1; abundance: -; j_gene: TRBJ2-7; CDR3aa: CSATRPLQGAHEQYF; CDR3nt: TGCAGTGCCACTAGACCTTTACAGGGGGCACACGAGCAGTACTTC
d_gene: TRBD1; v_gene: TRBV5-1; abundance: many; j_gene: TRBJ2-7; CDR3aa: CASRETGHSYEQYF; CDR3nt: TGCGCCAGCAGGGAGACAGGGCACTCCTACGAGCAGTACTTC
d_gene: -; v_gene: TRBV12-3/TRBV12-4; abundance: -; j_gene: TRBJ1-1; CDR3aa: CASREIGRGAFF; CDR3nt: TGTGCCAGCAGGGAGATCGGACGAGGAGCTTTCTTT
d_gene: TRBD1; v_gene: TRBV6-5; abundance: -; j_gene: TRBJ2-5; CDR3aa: CASSYSGTGFEETQYF; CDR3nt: TGTGCCAGCAGTTACTCGGGGACAGGGTTTGAAGAGACCCAGTACTTC
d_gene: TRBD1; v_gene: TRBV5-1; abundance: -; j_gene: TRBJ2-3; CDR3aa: CASSLDRGAYTQYF; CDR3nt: TGCGCCAGCAGCTTGGACAGGGGTGCCTATACGCAGTATTTT
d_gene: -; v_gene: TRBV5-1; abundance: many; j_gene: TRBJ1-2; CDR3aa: CASSLEPGNYGYTF; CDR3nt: TGCGCCAGCAGCTTGGAACCCGGGAACTATGGCTACACCTTC
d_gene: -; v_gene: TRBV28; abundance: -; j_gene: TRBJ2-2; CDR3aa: CATLTENTGELFF; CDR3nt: TGTGCCACCCTGACGGAGAACACCGGGGAGCTGTTTTTT
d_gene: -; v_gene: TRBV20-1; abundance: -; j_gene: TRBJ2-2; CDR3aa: CSAKPDSRGELFF; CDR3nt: TGCAGTGCTAAGCCGGATTCGAGGGGGGAGCTGTTTTTT